This entry describes one T cell receptor (beta chain). The data were taken from a study of T-cell memory formation after mild COVID-19. Germline-derived CDR1 and CDR2 are DFQATT and SNEGSKA (reference sequence). CDR3 length: 14 amino acids. With V trimmed by 7 bases and J by 6 bases, 8 bases remained unmatched. Each CDR3 protein is one row after TCRdb ran MiXCR on the 5' RACE reads. The sample lists approximately 300,000 distinct CDR3 sequences, around a sixth seen once, with around 23% in the top ten. Specimen: PBMCs or a T cell subset sorted from them (not recorded which). V is TRBV20-1 and J is TRBJ2-7; 14 positions agree with TRBD2. This receptor was obtained from a man aged 18 to 30 who had mild COVID-19 (a few samples of this study predate the infection). Cell type and time point are not known. The CDR3 loop is CSVQGTSGGGEQYF. The CDR3 nucleotides are TGCAGTGTTCAAGGGACTAGCGGGGGAGGCGAGCAGTACTTC.